What follows are 26 T cell receptor beta chains derived from one specimen sequenced in a study of T cells after yellow fever vaccination. One entry per CDR3 protein results from TCRdb running MiXCR on the 5' RACE reads. The sample consists of some 240,000 distinct CDR3 sequences, about 3.9% of them appearing once. The sequencing used PBMCs, collected 15 days after the yellow fever booster vaccination. These receptors were collected from a man aged 18-30 years who received the YFV17D yellow fever vaccine.

This clonotype came up many times. CDR3 in amino acids: CASSQEAGTSGGDKSSVFF. The CDR3 region has the DNA TGTGCCAGCAGCCAGGAGGCCGGGACTAGCGGGGGGGACAAGTCCTCGGTGTTTTTT. The rearrangement joins TRBV4-2 to TRBJ2-2; 16 bases are shared with TRBD2. CDR3 length: 19 residues. Germline V gene sequence: CDR1 LGHNA, CDR2 YNFKEQ. The trim removed 3 bases at V and 15 bases at J, leaving 19 bases unmatched.

There are many counts of this clonotype. The chain employs TRBV5-6 and TRBJ2-7; D not certain. Trimming took off 0 bases at V and 2 bases at J, with 6 bases between the two ends. Germline lookup yields CDR1 SGHDT and CDR2 YYEEEE. The CDR3 is 13 residues long. This CDR3 reads CASSLGEPYEQYV. Written as DNA, the CDR3 is TGTGCCAGCAGCTTGGGGGAACCCTACGAGCAGTACGTC.

In its sample, this clonotype was seen many times. V usage is TRBV7-9 and J usage is TRBJ1-5; no firm D call. Germline V lookup: CDR1 SEHNR, CDR2 FQNEAQ (reference sequence). V was cut by 1 base and J by 6 bases, with 7 bases left in between. The CDR3 runs 13 residues. The chain's CDR3 is CASSLVSGQPQHF. For the CDR3, the DNA is TGTGCCAGCAGCTTAGTTTCGGGTCAGCCCCAGCATTTT.

This clonotype was detected only a few times. The chain employs TRBV5-1 and TRBJ1-6, with 8 bases that match TRBD1. From germline, CDR1 is SGHRS and CDR2 YFSETQ. This CDR3 contains 14 residues. Germline trimming cut 4 bases from V and 8 bases from J; bases unmatched to any gene: 5. The CDR3 DNA follows: TGCGCCAGCAGCCAGGGACAGGTCCATTCACCCCTCCACTTT. This sequence encodes CASSQGQVHSPLHF.

This clonotype showed up many times. V usage is TRBV12-3 or TRBV12-4 and J usage is TRBJ1-1, with D unresolved. Trimming shortened V by 8 bases and J by 1 base, and 8 bases separated the two germline ends. The CDR3 loop spans 12 amino acids. In DNA, the CDR3 is TGTGCCAGCCAGCGGAGGAACACTGAAGCTTTCTTT. It specifies CASQRRNTEAFF.

In this sample, this clonotype turned up many times. The chain uses TRBV7-9 and TRBJ1-1, with D unresolved. The CDR3 consists of 14 residues. The V end lost 5 bases, the J end lost 4 bases, and 14 bases lay between the germline ends. Germline loops: CDR1 SEHNR, CDR2 FQNEAQ (reference sequence). CDR3 in amino acids: CASSPIGRITEAFF. CDR3 sequence (DNA): TGTGCCAGCAGCCCCATCGGACGGATCACTGAAGCTTTCTTT.

The chain has TRBV7-2 and TRBJ2-1; D gene unclear. The V end lost 6 bases, the J end lost 3 bases, and 15 bases lay between the germline ends. The CDR3 runs 15 residues. Germline CDR1 and CDR2: SGHTA and FQGNSA. The CDR3 sequence: CASSKGSGYYNEQFF. DNA for the CDR3: TGTGCCAGCAGTAAAGGATCGGGTTACTACAATGAGCAGTTCTTC.

This clonotype came up many times. In DNA, the CDR3 is TGTGCCAGCAGCTTAGCCCGGGGTCAGCCCCAGCATTTT. It encodes CASSLARGQPQHF. This chain links TRBV7-2 with TRBJ1-5, with D unresolved. The CDR3 consists of 13 residues. Trimming stripped 0 bases from V and 6 bases from J, with 6 bases between. CDR1 and CDR2 (germline): SGHTA, FQGNSA. Combining the CDR3 with reference TRBV7-2 and TRBJ1-5 gives the whole variable domain GAGVSQSPSNKVTEKGKDVELRCDPISGHTALYWYRQSLGQGLEFLIYFQGNSAPDKSGLPSDRFSAERTGGSVSTLTIQRTQQEDSAVYLCASSLARGQPQHFGDGTRLSIL.

This clonotype was counted ten times or more. This chain connects TRBV5-4 to TRBJ2-3; D ambiguous. Trimming removed 0 bases at V and 3 bases at J, with 8 bases between. Germline lookup yields CDR1 SGHNT and CDR2 YYREEE (reference sequence). The CDR3 has 14 amino acids. The CDR3: CASSLALGTDTQYF. The CDR3 nucleotides are TGTGCCAGCAGCTTGGCCCTGGGGACAGATACGCAGTATTTT.

In this sample, this clonotype turned up many times. The chain combines TRBV12-3 or TRBV12-4 with TRBJ1-2; D might be TRBD1 (6 bases). There are 14 residues in the CDR3. V gave up 5 bases and J gave up 4 bases, with 14 bases separating them. CDR3 nucleotide sequence: TGTGCCAGCAGTCCCCCGGGACAACTCTATGGCTACACCTTC. This sequence encodes CASSPPGQLYGYTF.

The table lists this clonotype with many counts. V is TRBV7-3 and J is TRBJ2-3, with D maybe TRBD1 (6 bases). The germline gives CDR1 SGHTA, CDR2 FQGTGA. V lost 6 bases, J lost 2 bases, and 12 bases lay in between. The CDR3 has 14 residues. DNA for the CDR3: TGTGCCAGCAGACTACAGGGTTTCACAGATACGCAGTATTTT. Translating it yields CASRLQGFTDTQYF.

This clonotype was seen repeatedly, ten times or more. The genes are TRBV4-1 and TRBJ1-5; D gene ambiguous. This CDR3 has 15 amino acids. CDR1 is MGHRA and CDR2 is YSYEKL in the germline V gene. V was pared by 4 bases and J by 0 bases, with 10 bases between. The CDR3 region is CASSPRWVSNQPQHF. The CDR3 DNA reads TGCGCCAGCAGCCCCCGCTGGGTTAGCAATCAGCCCCAGCATTTT.

This sequence joins TRBV12-3 or TRBV12-4 and TRBJ1-5; 8 nucleotides line up with TRBD1. J was trimmed by 1 base and V by 3 bases; bases with no gene match: 11. CDR3 size: 18 residues. The CDR3 loop is CASSFSGGAGWSNQPQHF. The CDR3 DNA is TGTGCCAGCAGTTTCTCAGGGGGCGCTGGGTGGAGCAATCAGCCCCAGCATTTT.

This clonotype was counted many times. DNA for the CDR3: TGTGCCAGCAGCCCCTCAGGGTCCGGGGAGCTGTTTTTT. It translates to CASSPSGSGELFF. The chain combines TRBV3-1 with TRBJ2-2, with a possible D match to TRBD1 (5 bases). The CDR3 loop spans 13 amino acids. Trimming pared 4 bases from V and 6 bases from J, leaving 9 bases between. Germline assignment: CDR1 LGHDT and CDR2 YNNKEL (reference sequence).

This clonotype was picked up many times. The rearrangement joins TRBV6-5 to TRBJ1-5, with no clear D. The V and J ends lost 0 bases and 0 bases respectively, with 9 bases between them. Germline V CDR1 and CDR2: MNHEY, SVGAGI. CDR3 size: 16 residues. The CDR3 DNA reads TGTGCCAGCAGTTACTCGAAGTTCGCTAGCAATCAGCCCCAGCATTTT. Translation: CASSYSKFASNQPQHF.

This clonotype has at least ten counts. The rearrangement joins TRBV30 to TRBJ1-1; perhaps TRBD1 as D (5 bases). The CDR3 has 13 residues. The V gene's germline CDR1 is GTSNPN and CDR2 SVGIG (reference sequence). V was shortened by 4 bases and J by 4 bases, with 13 bases between the two germline ends. CDR3 loop: CAWNRPGRTEAFF. For the CDR3, the DNA is TGTGCCTGGAATCGACCAGGGCGCACTGAAGCTTTCTTT.

At least ten counts were recorded for this clonotype. This chain links TRBV20-1 with TRBJ2-5, with D hard to call. The CDR3 runs 13 residues. Germline V gene sequence: CDR1 DFQATT, CDR2 SNEGSKA (reference sequence). V was pared by 0 bases and J by 4 bases, with 9 bases between. This CDR3 is CSARDPGLETQYF. The CDR3 coding sequence is TGCAGTGCTAGAGATCCTGGGCTAGAGACCCAGTACTTC.

This clonotype was recorded many times. V and J are TRBV7-6 and TRBJ2-2; unclear D gene. This CDR3 contains 14 residues. Germline V CDR1 and CDR2: SGHVS, FNYEAQ. Trimming removed 5 bases from V and 4 bases from J, with 11 bases in between. CDR3 nucleotide sequence: TGTGCCAGCAGCCCGACTTACTCCACCGGGGAGCTGTTTTTT. Translating gives CASSPTYSTGELFF.

This clonotype was recorded many times. CDR3 coding DNA: TGCGCCAGCAGCGGTGCAGGCTCAGATACGCAGTATTTT. As protein: CASSGAGSDTQYF. The chain couples TRBV5-1 to TRBJ2-3, with no clear D. The CDR3 loop spans 13 amino acids. The germline V and J ends were trimmed by 4 bases and 4 bases, with 10 bases remaining between them. The germline CDR1 and CDR2 sequences are SGHRS and YFSETQ. The full variable domain, rest sourced from reference TRBV5-1 and TRBJ2-3, is KAGVTQTPRYLIKTRGQQVTLSCSPISGHRSVSWYQQTPGQGLQFLFEYFSETQRNKGNFPGRFSGRQFSNSRSEMNVSTLELGDSALYLCASSGAGSDTQYFGPGTRLTVL.

This clonotype occurred many times. The chain carries TRBV5-1 and TRBJ2-5; TRBD1 matches at 11 bases. The CDR3 totals 15 residues. Germline V gene lookup returns CDR1 SGHRS and CDR2 YFSETQ. V was pared by 4 bases and J by 2 bases, with 4 bases of the junction left unmatched. The CDR3 reads CASSLRDRGQETQYF. The CDR3, as DNA: TGCGCCAGCAGCCTCCGGGACAGGGGGCAAGAGACCCAGTACTTC.

There are many counts of this clonotype. The chain couples TRBV18 to TRBJ1-4; D is unresolved. V shed 6 bases and J shed 0 bases, with 2 bases lying between them. The CDR3 covers 12 residues. Germline lookup yields CDR1 KGHSH and CDR2 LQKENI. CDR3 DNA: TGTGCCAGCTCCGCAACTAATGAAAAACTGTTTTTT. Its protein is CASSATNEKLFF.

This clonotype appeared a few times. This sequence joins TRBV18 and TRBJ1-3, with D unresolved. Trimming took off 5 bases at V and 1 base at J, with 12 bases between the two ends. Germline CDR1 KGHSH, CDR2 LQKENI. This CDR3 has 15 amino acids. The CDR3 nucleotides read TGTGCCAGCTCATTGTCTGGATTATCTGGAAACACCATATATTTT. It specifies CASSLSGLSGNTIYF.

Many counts were recorded for this clonotype. V usage is TRBV12-3 or TRBV12-4 and J usage is TRBJ2-3; unclear D gene. The CDR3 has 14 residues. V was clipped by 6 bases and J by 2 bases, with 12 bases between them. CDR3 DNA: TGTGCCAGCAGCCCCGGTCGGCTCACAGATACGCAGTATTTT. Amino acid sequence: CASSPGRLTDTQYF.

This clonotype was found many times. J is TRBJ2-1 and V is TRBV7-9; possible D gene TRBD2, 5 bases. Trimming removed 5 bases at V and 13 bases at J, with 9 bases between. CDR1 and CDR2 from the germline V gene are SEHNR and FQNEAQ (reference sequence). CDR3 size: 10 residues. The CDR3 sequence: CASSDYTQFF. The CDR3 nucleotides read TGTGCCAGCAGCGACTATACCCAGTTCTTC.

This clonotype has at least ten counts. The V call is TRBV12-3 or TRBV12-4, the J call TRBJ1-4; no reliable D call. This CDR3 has 15 amino acids. V gave up 5 bases and J gave up 10 bases, with 20 bases separating them. The CDR3 region has the DNA TGTGCCAGCAGTGGGGTGGCACCCGGAGGTGGAAAACTGTTTTTT. It codes for CASSGVAPGGGKLFF.

This clonotype was detected many times. The rearrangement links TRBV27 to TRBJ2-1; 7 bases agree with TRBD1. The junction had 11 bases not matched to a gene; V was cut back by 2 bases and J by 7 bases. The CDR3 is 16 amino acids. CDR1 and CDR2 (germline): MNHEY, SMNVEV (reference sequence). The CDR3 coding sequence is TGTGCCAGCAGTTTAGTCCCGGGACAGAGGGGGAATGAGCAGTTCTTC. Residues: CASSLVPGQRGNEQFF.